The next 10 T cell receptor beta chains were all read from a single sample in a study of T cells in localized non-small cell lung cancer. Clones were read by immunoSEQ multiplex PCR, and TCRdb kept only the in-frame ones, dropping some. The table lists around 2,200 clones, 24% of them singletons, with under 20% in the top ten. This specimen was lung tumor tissue, taken before any cancer treatment. These receptors were taken from a woman aged 40 to 75 with stage II lung adenocarcinoma.

The rearrangement joins TRBV5-1 to TRBJ2-7, with 10 bases lining up with TRBD1. Germline V gives CDR1 SGHRS, CDR2 YFSETQ. The trim removed 5 bases at V and 3 bases at J, leaving 8 bases unmatched. This CDR3 has 15 residues. The CDR3 spells CASRPGTGAGYEQYF. CDR3 in DNA: TGCGCCAGCAGACCCGGGACAGGGGCGGGCTACGAGCAGTACTTC.

This clone appeared a few times. This sequence joins TRBV11-3 and TRBJ1-5; no clear D. The germline V and J ends were trimmed by 3 bases and 5 bases, with 11 bases remaining between them. Germline V CDR1 and CDR2: SGHNT, YENEEA. The CDR3 runs 14 residues. CDR3 protein: CASSFGGRDQPQHF. As DNA, the CDR3 is TGTGCCAGCAGCTTTGGTGGCCGGGATCAGCCCCAGCATTTT.

This rearrangement joins TRBV19 to TRBJ2-3, with 7 bases aligning to TRBD1. The trim removed 6 bases at V and 5 bases at J, leaving 8 bases unmatched. The CDR3 spans 14 residues. Per germline, CDR1 LNHDA and CDR2 SQIVND (reference sequence). The CDR3 reads CASSKGQLGDTQYF. Here the CDR3 DNA reads TGTGCCAGTAGCAAGGGACAGTTGGGAGATACGCAGTATTTT. Based on the CDR3 plus reference TRBV19 and TRBJ2-3, the full variable domain is DGGITQSPKYLFRKEGQNVTLSCEQNLNHDAMYWYRQDPGQGLRLIYYSQIVNDFQKGDIAEGYSVSREKKESFPLTVTSAQKNPTAFYLCASSKGQLGDTQYFGPGTRLTVL.

Judged by abundance, this clone is medium-sized. V gene TRBV30 combines with J gene TRBJ1-3; D gene uncertain. CDR1 GTSNPN and CDR2 SVGIG come from the germline V gene (reference sequence). Deletions cut 0 bases from V and 3 bases from J, with 9 bases between. The CDR3 length is 14 residues. CDR3 protein: CAWSVEPVGNTIYF. CDR3 bases: TGTGCCTGGAGTGTAGAACCCGTTGGAAACACCATATATTTT.

This clone was counted between two and nine times. The V gene is TRBV6-1, the J gene TRBJ1-3, with D perhaps TRBD1 (6 bases). The CDR3 is 14 residues long. Trimming removed 1 base at V and 6 bases at J, with 10 bases between. CDR1 is MNHNS, CDR2 SASEGT, per germline. CDR3 amino acids: CASSEGGAINTIYF. In DNA form, the CDR3 reads TGTGCCAGCAGTGAAGGGGGGGCGATAAACACCATATATTTT.

The genes are TRBV6-8 and TRBJ2-7; D is ambiguous. CDR3 length: 13 amino acids. Trimming shortened V by 2 bases and J by 2 bases, and 7 bases separated the two germline ends. Germline CDR1 reads MNHGY; CDR2 reads SAAAGT. This CDR3 is CASSYGPAYEQYF. CDR3 nucleotide sequence: TGTGCCAGCAGTTACGGCCCCGCCTACGAGCAGTACTTC.

The chain carries TRBV18 and TRBJ2-3; D might be TRBD2 (5 bases). Germline CDR1 reads KGHSH; CDR2 reads LQKENI. Trimming cost V 2 bases and J 3 bases, with 15 bases left between them. CDR3 length: 16 amino acids. CDR3 DNA sequence: TGTGCCAGCTCACCAAGGGCTGTCGAGGGAACAGATACGCAGTATTTT. Amino acid sequence: CASSPRAVEGTDTQYF.

This clone was seen a few times. Other DNA sequences in this sample translate to the same CDR3. The V gene is TRBV6-8, the J gene TRBJ1-2; 8 nucleotides line up with TRBD1. This CDR3 is 12 amino acids long. V was pared by 9 bases and J by 6 bases, with 6 bases of the junction left unmatched. CDR1 and CDR2 (germline): MNHGY, SAAAGT. In nucleotides, the CDR3 is TGTGCCAGTAGCTCAGGGGGCGATGGCTACACCTTC. This sequence encodes CASSSGGDGYTF.

By share of the sample, this clone is medium-sized (0.01 to 0.1%). The chain recombines TRBV9 with TRBJ2-7, with a weak D call TRBD1 (5 bases). V shed 0 bases and J shed 0 bases, with 7 bases lying between them. The CDR3 length is 14 residues. Germline V gene data show CDR1 as SGDLS and CDR2 as YYNGEE. The CDR3 reads CASSVGQYSYEQYF. The CDR3 DNA follows: TGTGCCAGCAGCGTAGGACAGTACTCCTACGAGCAGTACTTC.

The chain links TRBV6-8 to TRBJ2-2; 9 bases are a match to TRBD2. V lost 0 bases to trimming and J lost 0 bases; unmatched junction nucleotides: 11. This CDR3 spans 20 amino acids. CDR1 MNHGY and CDR2 SAAAGT come from the germline V gene. CDR3 sequence: CASSYSGRQLAGANTGELFF. The CDR3 nucleotides read TGTGCCAGCAGTTACTCTGGCAGGCAACTAGCGGGCGCGAACACCGGGGAGCTGTTTTTT.